One and the same sample provided the 2 T cell receptor beta chains below, sequenced in a study of response to subunit inactivated influenza vaccine. TCRdb itself ran the RT-PCR reads through MiXCR, one entry per CDR3 protein. The profile shows just under 550,000 distinct CDR3 sequences, roughly 25% of them singletons. Separately, the same data were catalogued under a study of T cells expressing NK-cell markers. That work states: Generation of TCR beta cDNA was performed by 5'RACE template switching incorporating UMIs.

The sample in question was CD4+ T cells sorted from PBMCs, obtained less than 13 days after vaccination. The receptors here all came from a man aged 45 to 65 who received an inactivated influenza vaccine.

The chain carries TRBV7-2 and TRBJ2-7; possible D gene TRBD1, 6 bases. Germline assignment: CDR1 SGHTA and CDR2 FQGNSA. The CDR3 runs to 14 residues. V lost 5 bases and J lost 4, with 15 bases in between. The CDR3 loop is CASSPTGPLYEQYF. As DNA, the CDR3 is TGTGCCAGCAGCCCCACAGGGCCGCTATACGAGCAGTACTTC.

This clonotype was picked up many times. The chain uses TRBV10-3 and TRBJ2-1, with D hard to call. The length of the CDR3 is 13 residues. V was cut by 11 bases and J by 4 bases, with 15 bases left in between. Germline loops: CDR1 ENHRY, CDR2 SYGVKD. DNA of the CDR3: TGTGCCCACGGTGGTGTCCTTTACAATGAGCAGTTCTTC. Its translation is CAHGGVLYNEQFF.